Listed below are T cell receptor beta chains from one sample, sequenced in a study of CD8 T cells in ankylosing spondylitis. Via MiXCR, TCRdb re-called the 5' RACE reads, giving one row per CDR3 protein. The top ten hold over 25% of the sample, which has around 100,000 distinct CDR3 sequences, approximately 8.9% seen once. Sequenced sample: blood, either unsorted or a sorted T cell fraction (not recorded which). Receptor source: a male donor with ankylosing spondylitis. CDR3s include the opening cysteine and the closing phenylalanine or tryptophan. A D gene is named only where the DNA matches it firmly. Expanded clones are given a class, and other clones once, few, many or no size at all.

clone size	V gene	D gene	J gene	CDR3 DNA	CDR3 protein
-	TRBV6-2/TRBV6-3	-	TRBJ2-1	TGTGCCAGCAGTTACCCGCACAATGAGCAGTTCTTC	CASSYPHNEQFF
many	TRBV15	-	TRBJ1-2	TGTGCCACCAGCCCCAGGGCCTCTAACTATGGCTACACCTTC	CATSPRASNYGYTF
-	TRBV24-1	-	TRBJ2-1	TGTGCCACCAGTGATAGGGGGGATAGTTGGTACAATGAGCAGTTCTTC	CATSDRGDSWYNEQFF
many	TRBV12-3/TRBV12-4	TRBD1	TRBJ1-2	TGTGCCAGCAGTTTCGCCGGGACAGGGGGCAGCTACACCTTC	CASSFAGTGGSYTF
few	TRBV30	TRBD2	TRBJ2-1	TGTGCCTGGAACCATCTAGCGGGAGACTACAATGAGCAGTTCTTC	CAWNHLAGDYNEQFF
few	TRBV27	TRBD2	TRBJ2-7	TGTGCCAGCACCGAGGGACTAGCGGGCGAGCAGTACTTC	CASTEGLAGEQYF
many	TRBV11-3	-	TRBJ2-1	TGTGCCAGCAGCTTAGGAGGGAGTGGGGATGAGCAGTTCTTC	CASSLGGSGDEQFF
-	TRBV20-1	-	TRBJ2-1	TGCAGTGCTTTCGATCCGAACAATGAGCAGTTCTTC	CSAFDPNNEQFF
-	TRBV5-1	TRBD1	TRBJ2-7	TGCGCCAGCAGCTTGATAGGGACAGCTTCACGGGGATTATACGAGCAGTACTTC	CASSLIGTASRGLYEQYF
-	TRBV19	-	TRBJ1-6	TGTGCCAGTAGTAACAGTCCAGGCACAATCTGGAATTCACCCCTCCACTTT	CASSNSPGTIWNSPLHF
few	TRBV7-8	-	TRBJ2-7	TGTGCCAGCAGCCCTCGACTAGGGAGGGGGAACTACGAGCAGTACTTC	CASSPRLGRGNYEQYF
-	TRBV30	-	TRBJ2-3	TGTGCCTGGAGCCCTTGGCAGGGCGTCCCAGATACGCAGTATTTT	CAWSPWQGVPDTQYF
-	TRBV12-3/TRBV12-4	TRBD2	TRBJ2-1	TGTGCCATCCTCAAGACTAGCGGGAGGACTAATGAGCAGTTCTTC	CAILKTSGRTNEQFF
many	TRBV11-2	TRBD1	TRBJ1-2	TGTGCCAGCAGCCCCGGGACAGGATGGGGCTACACCTTC	CASSPGTGWGYTF
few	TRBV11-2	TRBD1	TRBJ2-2	TGTGCCAGCAGCTTAGTGACAGGGGTCGCCGGGGAGCTGTTTTTT	CASSLVTGVAGELFF
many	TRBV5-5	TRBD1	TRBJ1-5	TGTGCCAGCAGCTCCGGGACAGGGGGCGCGAGGAGCAATCAGCCCCAGCATTTT	CASSSGTGGARSNQPQHF
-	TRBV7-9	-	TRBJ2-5	TGTGCCAGCAGCTTAGCTCAGGGGAGGAGTAAGACCCAGTACTTC	CASSLAQGRSKTQYF
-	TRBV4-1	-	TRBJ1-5	TGCGCCAGCAGCCAAGAGTGGCATAGCAATCAGCCCCAGCATTTT	CASSQEWHSNQPQHF
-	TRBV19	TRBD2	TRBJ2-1	TGTGCCAGTAGTGGCGGGAGGGCCTATGAGCAGTTCTTC	CASSGGRAYEQFF
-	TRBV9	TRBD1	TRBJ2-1	TGTGCCAGCAGCGCTCCGGGACAGGGGGCCGATGAGCAGTTCTTC	CASSAPGQGADEQFF
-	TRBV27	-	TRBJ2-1	TGTGCCAGCAGTTTGAGGGCAGGGCTGCACAATGAGCAGTTCTTC	CASSLRAGLHNEQFF
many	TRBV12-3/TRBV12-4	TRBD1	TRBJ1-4	TGTGCCAGCAGGCAGGGGGCGGAGAATGAAAAACTGTTTTTT	CASRQGAENEKLFF
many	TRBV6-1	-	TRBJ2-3	TGTGCCAGCAGTGAAGACGGCCAGGTGGCAGATACGCAGTATTTT	CASSEDGQVADTQYF
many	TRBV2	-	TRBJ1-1	TGTGCCAGCAGGAGGGGGTGGGAAGCTTTCTTT	CASRRGWEAFF
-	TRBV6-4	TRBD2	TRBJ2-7	TGTGCCAGCAGTGTTACTAGCGGGGCAACCAACGAGCAGTACTTC	CASSVTSGATNEQYF
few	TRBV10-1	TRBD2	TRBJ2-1	TGCGCCAGCTGGACTAGCGGCAATGAGCAGTTCTTC	CASWTSGNEQFF
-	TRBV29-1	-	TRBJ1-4	TGCAGCGTCGGAGGCCTAGGGGAAAAACTGTTTTTT	CSVGGLGEKLFF
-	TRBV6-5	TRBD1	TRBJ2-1	TGTGCCAGCAGTTCTGCCCACTCGACAGGGGAATCCTACAATGAGCAGTTCTTC	CASSSAHSTGESYNEQFF